The next 18 T cell receptor beta chains were all read from a single sample in a study of blood T cell repertoires in COVID-19. The data were produced by immunoSEQ multiplex PCR, yet TCRdb's version contains in-frame clones alone and is incomplete. This table holds around 400,000 clones, over 75% found once. Input material: peripheral blood. The receptors shown here come from an older woman with COVID-19, enrolled during active disease.

This clone was seen more than once but under ten times. The chain uses TRBV7-9 and TRBJ2-1; the D gene is possibly TRBD1 (6 bases). Trimming stripped 5 bases from V and 1 base from J, with 12 bases between. The CDR3 contains 15 residues. CDR1 and CDR2 from the germline V gene are SEHNR and FQNEAQ (reference sequence). The CDR3 sequence: CASSPSQGSYNEQFF. CDR3 sequence (DNA): TGTGCCAGCAGCCCCTCACAGGGTTCCTACAATGAGCAGTTCTTC.

The rearrangement joins TRBV4-1 to TRBJ1-3; TRBD1 might be the D (6 bases). The CDR3 covers 16 residues. Germline CDR1 is MGHRA and CDR2 is YSYEKL. The V gene lost 5 bases and the J gene lost 0 bases, with 14 bases spanning the gap. CDR3 sequence: CASSKDRSSSGNTIYF. The CDR3 coding sequence is TGCGCCAGCAGCAAGGACAGATCGAGCTCTGGAAACACCATATATTTT.

The chain carries TRBV12-3 or TRBV12-4 and TRBJ1-1, with unresolved D. This CDR3 has 13 residues. Trimming took 2 bases from V and 1 from J, leaving 5 bases between them. The DNA of the CDR3 is TGTGCCAGCAGTTTAAGCAAGAACACTGAAGCTTTCTTT. Its translation: CASSLSKNTEAFF.

V usage is TRBV12-5 and J usage is TRBJ2-1; perhaps TRBD2 as D (6 bases). The V end was cut by 3 bases, the J end by 0 bases, with 9 bases between. The CDR3 runs to 15 residues. CDR1 is LGHNT and CDR2 is FRNRAP in the germline V gene. CDR3 loop: CASGFGRSSYNEQFF. In DNA form, the CDR3 reads TGTGCTAGTGGTTTTGGGAGGAGCTCCTACAATGAGCAGTTCTTC.

The chain recombines TRBV10-3 with TRBJ1-2; 9 bases fit TRBD1. V was pared by 4 bases and J by 6 bases, with 3 bases of the junction left unmatched. Per the germline V gene, CDR1 is ENHRY and CDR2 is SYGVKD. The CDR3 loop spans 13 amino acids. The CDR3 DNA follows: TGTGCCATCAGTGTACAGGGGGCGGATGGCTACACCTTC. It yields the protein CAISVQGADGYTF.

Notes on this clone: The sample contains more than one DNA sequence encoding this CDR3. The chain joins TRBV19 to TRBJ1-6, with D unclear. With 6 bases removed from V and 2 bases from J, the gap between germline ends came to 11 bases. This CDR3 comprises 15 residues. CDR1 LNHDA and CDR2 SQIVND come from the germline V gene (reference sequence). The CDR3 DNA reads as TGTGCCAGTAGCCCCGGAGGGACCTATAATTCACCCCTCCACTTT. It codes for CASSPGGTYNSPLHF.

This sequence joins TRBV5-1 and TRBJ1-5, with no clear D. The germline CDR1 and CDR2 sequences are SGHRS and YFSETQ. This CDR3 comprises 13 residues. Trimming stripped 5 bases from V and 6 bases from J, with 12 bases between. The CDR3 sequence is CASRSDGSQPQHF. The CDR3 bases are TGCGCCAGCAGGTCCGATGGGAGTCAGCCCCAGCATTTT.

The rearrangement joins TRBV18 to TRBJ2-7, with D unresolved. Looked up from germline, CDR1 is KGHSH and CDR2 is LQKENI. Between the trimmed V and J ends, which lost 2 bases and 3 bases, there was a span of 11 bases. This CDR3 has 14 residues. CDR3 residues: CASSPAHRGYEQYF. For the CDR3, the DNA is TGTGCCAGCTCACCAGCCCACCGAGGCTACGAGCAGTACTTC.

The chain employs TRBV6-5 and TRBJ1-5; maybe TRBD1 (5 bases). This CDR3 comprises 15 residues. Germline V gives CDR1 MNHEY, CDR2 SVGAGI. Trimming removed 5 bases at V and 3 bases at J, with 14 bases between. CDR3 region: CASSKARQYNQPQHF. The CDR3 bases are TGTGCCAGCAGTAAGGCCCGACAGTACAATCAGCCCCAGCATTTT.

The rearrangement uses TRBV9 and TRBJ2-1, with 8 bases lining up with TRBD1. There are 13 residues in the CDR3. Trimming at V came to 4 bases and at J to 10 bases, leaving 7 bases not matched to a gene. Germline values: CDR1 SGDLS, CDR2 YYNGEE. DNA for the CDR3: TGTGCCAGCAGCCCAGGGACAGGCGGGGAGCAGTTCTTC. This encodes CASSPGTGGEQFF.

CDR3 sequence: CASSRASGESDTQYF. In DNA, the CDR3 is TGTGCCAGCAGCCGCGCGAGCGGGGAGTCGGATACGCAGTATTTT. The V gene is TRBV11-2, the J gene TRBJ2-3, with 7 bases matching TRBD2. CDR3 length: 15 amino acids. Losses at the gene ends were 5 bases for V and 6 bases for J; bases not matched to a gene: 11. Germline CDR1 reads SGHAT; CDR2 reads FQNNGV.

This rearrangement joins TRBV7-3 to TRBJ1-1, with TRBD1 identical over 7 bases. CDR1 and CDR2 (germline): SGHTA, FQGTGA. The trim removed 4 bases at V and 1 base at J, leaving 3 bases unmatched. The CDR3 loop spans 14 amino acids. The chain's CDR3 is CASSSEGANTEAFF. The DNA of the CDR3 is TGTGCCAGCAGCTCGGAGGGGGCGAACACTGAAGCTTTCTTT.

This CDR3 reads CASSSTGVGTEAFF. As DNA, the CDR3 is TGTGCCAGTAGCTCGACAGGCGTCGGTACTGAAGCTTTCTTT. The chain employs TRBV19 and TRBJ1-1, with a weak D call TRBD1 (6 bases). Germline assignment: CDR1 LNHDA and CDR2 SQIVND (reference sequence). Trimming pared 6 bases from V and 5 bases from J, leaving 16 bases between. The CDR3 contains 14 residues.

J is TRBJ2-3 and V is TRBV11-1; 9 bases map to TRBD2. The CDR3 spans 15 residues. Germline lookup yields CDR1 SGHAT and CDR2 FQDESV (reference sequence). V shed 7 bases and J 0 bases; nucleotides not matched to a gene: 5. CDR3 residues: CASKAGGGSTDTQYF. The CDR3 coding sequence is TGTGCCAGCAAGGCGGGGGGGGGTAGCACAGATACGCAGTATTTT.

The rearrangement links TRBV4-2 to TRBJ2-3; 10 bases agree with TRBD2. J lost 4 bases, V lost 10 bases, and 11 bases had no gene match. The CDR3 totals 15 residues. Germline CDR1 reads LGHNA; CDR2 reads YNFKEQ. The DNA of the CDR3 is TGTGCCAACGCCCGAGCGGGGGGGCCGCCAGATACGCAGTATTTT. It yields the protein CANARAGGPPDTQYF.

The chain links TRBV10-3 to TRBJ1-4; D is perhaps TRBD1 (5 bases). The CDR3 covers 15 residues. Germline CDR1 is ENHRY and CDR2 is SYGVKD. Trimming pared 0 bases from V and 6 bases from J, leaving 11 bases between. The DNA for the CDR3 is TGTGCCATCAGTGAGTCGGTAGGGGTGGATGAAAAACTGTTTTTT. Its protein is CAISESVGVDEKLFF.

This clone was seen only a few times. The V call is TRBV6-6, the J call TRBJ1-5, with TRBD1 matching 9 bases. The V gene end was trimmed by 6 bases and the J gene end by 5 bases; junction bases not matched to a gene: 2. Germline V gives CDR1 MNHNY, CDR2 SVGAGI (reference sequence). The CDR3 length is 13 residues. The CDR3 coding sequence is TGTGCCAGCAGGGGACAGGGAGATCAGCCCCAGCATTTT. It is translated as CASRGQGDQPQHF.

This chain joins TRBV2 and TRBJ2-5; weak D call: TRBD2 (6 bases). The CDR3 is 15 residues long. Trimming shortened V by 5 bases and J by 2 bases, and 15 bases separated the two germline ends. CDR1 SNHLY and CDR2 FYNNEI come from the germline V gene. CDR3 in DNA: TGTGCCAGCAGTTTGGGGGGTCGCGGGCAAGAGACCCAGTACTTC. Its translation is CASSLGGRGQETQYF.